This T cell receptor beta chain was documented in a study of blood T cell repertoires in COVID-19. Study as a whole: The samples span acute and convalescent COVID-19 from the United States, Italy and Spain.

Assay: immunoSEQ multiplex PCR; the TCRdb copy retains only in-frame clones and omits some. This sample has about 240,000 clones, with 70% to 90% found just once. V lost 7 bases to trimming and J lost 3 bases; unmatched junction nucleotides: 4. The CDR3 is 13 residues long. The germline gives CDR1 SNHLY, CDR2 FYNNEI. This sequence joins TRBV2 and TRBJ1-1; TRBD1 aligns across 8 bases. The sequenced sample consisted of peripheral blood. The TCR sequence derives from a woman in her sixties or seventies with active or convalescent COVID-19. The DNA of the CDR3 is TGTGCCAGCACCTCGGACAGGGACACTGAAGCTTTCTTT. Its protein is CASTSDRDTEAFF.